These 10 T cell receptor beta chains originate from one sample sequenced in a study of blood T cell repertoires in COVID-19 (dated by TCRdb to about 2020). Library prep was done by the immunoSEQ multiplex PCR assay. In TCRdb, the immuneACCESS table is reduced to in-frame sequences with V and J assigned. These tables do not hold every clone; where another copy was compared, an unresolved V gene accounts for under half, and the others remain unexplained. The sample data list roughly 140,000 clones, and less than 85% of these were observed just once. The top ten constitute 5.5% to 7% of the sample. The sample was peripheral blood. All receptors derive from a human donor in a cohort sampled during active COVID-19.

The V and J genes are TRBV5-8 and TRBJ2-1; 9 positions agree with TRBD2. Per germline, CDR1 SGHTS and CDR2 YDEGEE. The CDR3 runs 15 residues. J gave up 6 bases and V 6 bases, and 10 bases lay outside the gene matches. This CDR3 is CASNPGTSSSNEQFF. The CDR3 DNA reads TGTGCCAGCAACCCCGGGACTAGCTCTTCCAATGAGCAGTTCTTC.

V gene TRBV27 combines with J gene TRBJ2-3; 11 bases match TRBD2. Germline V gives CDR1 MNHEY, CDR2 SMNVEV (reference sequence). Losses at the gene ends were 7 bases for V and 8 bases for J; bases not matched to a gene: 14. The CDR3 sequence is 16 residues long. CDR3 protein: CASKVTSGGSWGTQYF. CDR3 coding DNA: TGTGCCAGCAAAGTTACTAGCGGGGGCTCGTGGGGTACGCAGTATTTT.

The CDR3 reads CASSLVPGLATNEKLFF. CDR3 DNA sequence: TGTGCCAGCAGCTTAGTCCCAGGCCTTGCAACTAATGAAAAACTGTTTTTT. J is TRBJ1-4 and V is TRBV11-2; D uncertain. Germline lookup yields CDR1 SGHAT and CDR2 FQNNGV. Trimming took off 1 base at V and 0 bases at J, with 12 bases between the two ends. The CDR3 runs to 17 residues.

This clone has just one count. This sequence joins TRBV7-2 and TRBJ1-5, with D perhaps TRBD1 (6 bases). The V end was cut by 3 bases, the J end by 3 bases, with 12 bases between. The CDR3 is 15 amino acids. Germline V gene sequence: CDR1 SGHTA, CDR2 FQGNSA. The CDR3 DNA reads TGTGCCAGCAGCTTCCAGGGGTCCCTCAATCAGCCCCAGCATTTT. Its protein is CASSFQGSLNQPQHF.

The J gene is TRBJ1-5, the V gene TRBV7-2; D uncertain. Germline-derived CDR1 and CDR2 are SGHTA and FQGNSA. The CDR3 has 13 amino acids. V was trimmed by 7 bases and J by 6 bases, leaving 13 bases between them. CDR3 sequence reads: CASTERVGQPQHF. The CDR3 DNA follows: TGTGCCAGCACCGAGAGGGTCGGTCAGCCCCAGCATTTT.

Notes on this clone: Germline is not matched at one junction end, which may reflect a read error. V usage is TRBV7-7 and J usage is TRBJ2-1; TRBD1 matches 9 bases. CDR3 length equals 13 residues. Germline assignment: CDR1 SSHAT and CDR2 FNYEAQ (reference sequence). CDR3 loop: CASSLGQGNEQFF. For the CDR3, the DNA is TGTGCTAGCAGCTTGGGACAGGGCAATGAGCAGTTCTTC. The full variable domain, in which reference TRBV7-7 and TRBJ2-1 provide the parts outside the CDR3, is GAGVSQSPRYKVTKRGQDVTLRCDPISSHATLYWYQQALGQGPEFLTYFNYEAQPDKSGLPSDRFSAERPEGSISTLTIQRTEQRDSAMYRCASSLGQGNEQFFGPGTRLTVL.

The V gene is TRBV19, the J gene TRBJ2-5; 9 nucleotides align to TRBD2. This CDR3 has 16 residues. Losses at the gene ends were 6 bases for V and 2 bases for J; bases not matched to a gene: 10. The germline V gene encodes CDR1 LNHDA and CDR2 SQIVND (reference sequence). CDR3 bases: TGTGCCAGTAGCCCTATGGCTCTAGCGGGACAAGAGACCCAGTACTTC. Residues: CASSPMALAGQETQYF. The entire variable domain, with the rest obtained from reference TRBV19 and TRBJ2-5, is as follows: DGGITQSPKYLFRKEGQNVTLSCEQNLNHDAMYWYRQDPGQGLRLIYYSQIVNDFQKGDIAEGYSVSREKKESFPLTVTSAQKNPTAFYLCASSPMALAGQETQYFGPGTRLLVL.

This rearrangement joins TRBV5-1 to TRBJ2-3, with 9 positions matching TRBD2. Trimming took 4 bases from V and 3 from J; bases not matched to a gene: 9. This CDR3 is built from 16 residues. CDR1 and CDR2 (germline): SGHRS, YFSETQ. CDR3 coding DNA: TGCGCCAGCAGCGGCTCTAGCGGGGTGAGGACAGATACGCAGTATTTT. Its translation: CASSGSSGVRTDTQYF.

V gene TRBV4-2 combines with J gene TRBJ1-3; D is perhaps TRBD1 (6 bases). The CDR3 runs to 16 residues. Trimming removed 3 bases from V and 0 bases from J, with 12 bases in between. Germline V gives CDR1 LGHNA, CDR2 YNFKEQ. The CDR3, as DNA: TGTGCCAGCAGCCACAGGACAGATCTCTCTGGAAACACCATATATTTT. It encodes CASSHRTDLSGNTIYF.

This clone was observed once. The chain carries TRBV10-3 and TRBJ1-2; tentatively, D is TRBD1 (6 bases). This CDR3 has 17 residues. V was shortened by 1 base and J by 0 bases, with 15 bases between the two germline ends. Germline CDR1 ENHRY, CDR2 SYGVKD. The CDR3 DNA reads TGTGCCATCAGTGAGTTTGTCGGGCGGACAGCTAACTATGGCTACACCTTC. Its protein product is CAISEFVGRTANYGYTF.